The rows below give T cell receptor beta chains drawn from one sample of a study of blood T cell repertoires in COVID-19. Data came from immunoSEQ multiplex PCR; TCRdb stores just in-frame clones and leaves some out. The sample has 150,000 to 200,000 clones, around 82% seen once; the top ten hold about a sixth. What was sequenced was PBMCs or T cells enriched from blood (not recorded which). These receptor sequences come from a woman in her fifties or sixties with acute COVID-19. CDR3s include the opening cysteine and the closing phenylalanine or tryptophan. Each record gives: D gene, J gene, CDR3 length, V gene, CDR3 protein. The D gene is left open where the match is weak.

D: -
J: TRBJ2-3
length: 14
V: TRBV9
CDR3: CASSVGQITDTQYF

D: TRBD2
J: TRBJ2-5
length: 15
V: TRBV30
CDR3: CACTFTSGGGETQYF

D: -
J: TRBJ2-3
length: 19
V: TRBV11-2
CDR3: CASSLSLFPGQGSTDTQYF

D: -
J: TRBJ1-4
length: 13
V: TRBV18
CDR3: CASSPDGNEKLFF

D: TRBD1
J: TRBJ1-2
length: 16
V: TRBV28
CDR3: CASSPPPWQGVYGYTF

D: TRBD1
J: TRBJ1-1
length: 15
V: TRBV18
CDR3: CASSPVRTGNTEAFF

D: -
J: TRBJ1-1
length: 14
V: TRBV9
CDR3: CASSVGDPGTEAFF

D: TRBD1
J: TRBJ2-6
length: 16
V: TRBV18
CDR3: CASSRGTVTGANVLTF

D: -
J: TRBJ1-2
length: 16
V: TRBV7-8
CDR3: CASSSSFRGTDYGYTF

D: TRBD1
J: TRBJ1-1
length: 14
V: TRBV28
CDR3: CASSRYRGNTEAFF

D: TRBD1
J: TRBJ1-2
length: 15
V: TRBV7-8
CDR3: CASSLEVGTGFGYTF

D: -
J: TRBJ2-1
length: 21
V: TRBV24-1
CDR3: CATSGPLGTSGRFSRYNEQFF

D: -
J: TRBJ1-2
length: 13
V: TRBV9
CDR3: CASRGPGGGGYTF

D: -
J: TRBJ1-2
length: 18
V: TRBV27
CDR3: CASRNTQTGSKFNYGYTF

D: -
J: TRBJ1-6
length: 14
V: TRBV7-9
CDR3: CATSGSSLNSPLHF

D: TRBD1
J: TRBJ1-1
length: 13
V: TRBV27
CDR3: CASSHGQGAEAFF

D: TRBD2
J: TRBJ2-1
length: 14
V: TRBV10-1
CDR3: CASSERGLAGEQFF

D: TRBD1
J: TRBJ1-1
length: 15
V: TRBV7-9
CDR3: CASRARQGSETEAFF

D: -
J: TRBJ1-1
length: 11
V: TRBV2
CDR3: CASTYFTEAFF

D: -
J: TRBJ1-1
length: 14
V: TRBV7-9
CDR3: CASSLARGNTEAFF